The 4 T cell receptor beta chains in this list originate from one sample, sequenced in a study of cytomegalovirus exposure and HLA in healthy donors listed by TCRdb under 2017. The library was prepared using the immunoSEQ multiplex PCR assay. A mixture of 60 forward primers for TCR Vbeta segments and 13 reverse primers for TCR Jbeta segments was used in the multiplex PCR. TCRdb took over this immuneACCESS table, retaining in-frame rearrangements with V and J assigned. Such tables are incomplete; in checked studies, under half of the missing clones stem from an unresolved V gene, and the remainder is unexplained. Recorded for this sample are about 200,000 clones; around 81% of them occurred a single time. Around 2% of the sample is held by the ten biggest clonotypes. Material: PBMCs. The origin of the receptors is a man in his late teens or twenties in good health and CMV-seronegative.

This chain connects TRBV5-1 to TRBJ2-3, with D unresolved. CDR1 is SGHRS, CDR2 YFSETQ, per germline. This CDR3 is 14 amino acids long. V dropped 3 bases and J dropped 2 bases, with 10 bases sitting between them. The CDR3 sequence: CASSYLADTDTQYF. In DNA form, the CDR3 reads TGCGCCAGCAGCTATTTGGCAGACACAGATACGCAGTATTTT.

V and J are TRBV18 and TRBJ1-1; D gene ambiguous. The CDR3 consists of 12 residues. V lost 1 base, J lost 9 bases, and 9 bases lay in between. Germline values: CDR1 KGHSH, CDR2 LQKENI. The DNA for the CDR3 is TGTGCCAGCTCACCACGGGCAGGTCAAGCTTTCTTT. It translates to CASSPRAGQAFF.

This clone was counted between two and nine times. The rearrangement joins TRBV11-3 to TRBJ2-3, with TRBD2 matching over 11 bases. This CDR3 is built from 17 residues. V trimming: 5 bases; J trimming: 5 bases; junction bases outside the gene matches: 12. Looked up from germline, CDR1 is SGHNT and CDR2 is YENEEA. The CDR3 sequence: CASSPSLAGVDLDTQYF. For the CDR3, the DNA is TGTGCCAGCAGCCCTTCACTAGCGGGAGTAGATTTAGATACGCAGTATTTT.

The genes are TRBV4-3 and TRBJ2-2, with D perhaps matching TRBD1 (6 bases). V was cut by 6 bases and J by 4 bases, with 15 bases left in between. Germline assignment: CDR1 LGHNA and CDR2 YSLEER. The CDR3 is 15 amino acids. As DNA, the CDR3 is TGCGCCAGCAGTCTTATACTAGGGGGCACCGGGGAGCTGTTTTTT. Its translation: CASSLILGGTGELFF.